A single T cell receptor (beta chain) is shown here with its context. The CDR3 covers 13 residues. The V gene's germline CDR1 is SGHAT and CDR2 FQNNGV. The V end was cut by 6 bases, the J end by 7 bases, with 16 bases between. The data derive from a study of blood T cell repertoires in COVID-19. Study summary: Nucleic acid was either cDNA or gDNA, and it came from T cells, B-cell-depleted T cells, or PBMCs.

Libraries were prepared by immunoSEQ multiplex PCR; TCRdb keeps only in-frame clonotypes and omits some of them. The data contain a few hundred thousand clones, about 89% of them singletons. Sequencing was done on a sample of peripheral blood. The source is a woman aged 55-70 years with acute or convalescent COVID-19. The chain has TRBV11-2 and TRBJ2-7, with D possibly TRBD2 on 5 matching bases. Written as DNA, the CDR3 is TGTGCCAGCAGAAAGGCGGGCTCGGAGGAGCAGTACTTC. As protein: CASRKAGSEEQYF.